Below are 2 T cell receptor beta chains sequenced from a single sample in a study of cytomegalovirus exposure and HLA in healthy donors. The PCR had 60 Vbeta and 13 Jbeta primers. TCRdb keeps only in-frame clones here, not all; method: immunoSEQ multiplex PCR. The sample holds about 180,000 clones; around four fifths are singletons and the top ten take roughly 3.6%. The sample was PBMCs. The receptor set was obtained from a woman aged 60 to 75 in good health and CMV-seropositive.

The chain links TRBV6-1 to TRBJ2-3, with TRBD1 as a possible D gene (7 bases). The germline CDR1 and CDR2 sequences are MNHNS and SASEGT. There are 16 residues in the CDR3. V shed 1 base and J shed 6 bases, with 17 bases lying between them. The CDR3 DNA sequence: TGTGCCAGCAGTGAAGTAGGAGGGGGCGGTTTTGATACGCAGTATTTT. Translating it yields CASSEVGGGGFDTQYF.

This clone was seen a single time. The V and J genes are TRBV9 and TRBJ1-2; TRBD1 is a possible D gene (5 bases). CDR3 length: 14 amino acids. The V gene lost 0 bases and the J gene lost 6 bases, with 12 bases spanning the gap. Germline CDR1 reads SGDLS; CDR2 reads YYNGEE. The CDR3 sequence: CASSVGQGSNGYTF. CDR3 DNA: TGTGCCAGCAGCGTAGGGCAGGGATCGAATGGCTACACCTTC. The full variable domain, completed using reference TRBV9 and TRBJ1-2, is DSGVTQTPKHLITATGQRVTLRCSPRSGDLSVYWYQQSLDQGLQFLIQYYNGEERAKGNILERFSAQQFPDLHSELNLSSLELGDSALYFCASSVGQGSNGYTFGSGTRLTVV.